In its sample, the clone carrying this TCR beta chain was seen once. Its antigen is unidentified. This CDR3 contains 13 residues. With V trimmed by 6 bases and J by 5 bases, 7 bases remained unmatched. Germline CDR1 and CDR2: SNHLY and FYNNEI. 60 Vbeta and 13 Jbeta primers were used in PCR. Sequencing used immunoSEQ multiplex PCR; TCRdb keeps in-frame clones, though not all of them. This sample has roughly 120,000 clones; around 69% occur once, and the top ten carry roughly 8.2%. The sample is drawn from a study of cytomegalovirus exposure and HLA in healthy donors. Turning to the study itself: Membership in the Caucasian-associated ancestry cluster was found for around 81% of 398 genotyped donors.

Overall study results and limits: Accurate HLA-A and HLA-B prediction from TCR beta sequences was reported for most subjects.

The chain recombines TRBV2 with TRBJ2-7; 7 nucleotides line up with TRBD1. Source material: PBMCs. The receptor was derived from a woman aged 40 to 50 in good health and CMV-seropositive. This CDR3 is CASRTGLSDEQYF. In DNA form, the CDR3 reads TGTGCCAGCAGGACAGGGTTGTCCGACGAGCAGTACTTC.